Reported below is one TCR beta chain. Its antigen is as yet unknown. The data were obtained in a study of identical twins. Study-wide results and caveats: Cross-sectional statistics underpinned the conclusions; the same donors were not followed.

The CDR3 runs to 16 residues. J was trimmed by 2 bases and V by 10 bases; bases with no gene match: 11. Template switching created a universal primer site, and the cDNA included unique molecular identifiers. From the 5' RACE reads, TCRdb called clonotypes with MiXCR, one entry per CDR3 protein. The top ten clones hold approximately 5.4% of a sample with fewer than 250,000 distinct CDR3 sequences, 6.5% to 9% of them seen once. This sample was also put to use in a study of yellow fever vaccine responses in identical twins.

The material sequenced was CD8+ T cells sorted from blood. The chain has TRBV12-3 or TRBV12-4 and TRBJ2-3; the match to TRBD2 covers 11 bases. The source of this sequence is a woman aged 18-35 years in good health. The CDR3 nucleotides are TGTGCCATTGGGACTAGCGGAACGCTGAACACAGATACGCAGTATTTT. Translated: CAIGTSGTLNTDTQYF.